The next 6 T cell receptor beta chains were all read from a single sample in a study of cytomegalovirus exposure and HLA in healthy donors. Vbeta (60) and Jbeta (13) primers were used in the PCR. Method: immunoSEQ multiplex PCR; TCRdb's copy keeps in-frame clones and lacks some. The data show 150,000 to 200,000 clones, about 80% seen once. Sequencing used PBMCs. These receptors all come from a woman in her fifties or sixties in good health and CMV-seropositive.

The rearrangement joins TRBV6-5 to TRBJ1-1; D is uncertain. Germline CDR1 reads MNHEY; CDR2 reads SVGAGI. The V end was cut by 6 bases, the J end by 1 base, with 15 bases between. The CDR3 has 15 residues. As DNA, the CDR3 is TGTGCCAGCAGACCCCCGGCGGGGAGGAACACTGAAGCTTTCTTT. This translates into CASRPPAGRNTEAFF.

The J gene is TRBJ2-5, the V gene TRBV11-2; D perhaps matches TRBD2 (6 bases). Germline V lookup: CDR1 SGHAT, CDR2 FQNNGV. V was clipped by 4 bases and J by 1 base, with 10 bases between them. This CDR3 region has 14 residues. The CDR3 sequence is CASSSGTRQETQYF. The CDR3, as DNA: TGTGCCAGCAGCTCCGGGACTCGCCAAGAGACCCAGTACTTC.

V and J are TRBV4-2 and TRBJ2-1, with TRBD1 as a possible D gene (5 bases). The CDR3 contains 14 residues. The V gene's germline CDR1 is LGHNA and CDR2 YNFKEQ. Trimming took off 0 bases at V and 8 bases at J, with 11 bases between the two ends. Here the CDR3 reads CASSQDPRADEQFF. DNA of the CDR3: TGTGCCAGCAGCCAAGACCCCAGGGCCGATGAGCAGTTCTTC.

This sequence joins TRBV7-9 and TRBJ1-2; 9 nucleotides align to TRBD1. The CDR3 is made up of 14 amino acids. V was pared by 0 bases and J by 7 bases, with 3 bases of the junction left unmatched. The germline V gene has CDR1 SEHNR and CDR2 FQNEAQ (reference sequence). The CDR3 spells CASSLAGTGFGYTF. The CDR3 DNA reads as TGTGCCAGCAGCTTAGCAGGGACAGGGTTTGGCTACACCTTC.

V usage is TRBV10-2 and J usage is TRBJ2-7, with a weak D call TRBD1 (6 bases). CDR3 length: 12 amino acids. V lost 5 bases and J lost 4, with 9 bases in between. Germline CDR1 reads WSHSY; CDR2 reads SAAADI. The DNA of the CDR3 is TGCGCCAGCAGTTCCACAGGGTACGAGCAGTACTTC. It encodes CASSSTGYEQYF.

This chain uses TRBV7-9 with TRBJ1-2; 9 positions agree with TRBD1. In germline, CDR1 is SEHNR, CDR2 FQNEAQ (reference sequence). The V gene end was trimmed by 5 bases and the J gene end by 4 bases; junction bases not matched to a gene: 8. This CDR3 has 15 amino acids. The CDR3 region has the DNA TGTGCCAGCAGCGCCTCTACAGGGGGCGGCTATGGCTACACCTTC. As protein: CASSASTGGGYGYTF. The variable domain in full, completed from reference TRBV7-9 and TRBJ1-2, reads DTGVSQNPRHKITKRGQNVTFRCDPISEHNRLYWYRQTLGQGPEFLTYFQNEAQLEKSRLLSDRFSAERPKGSFSTLEIQRTEQGDSAMYLCASSASTGGGYGYTFGSGTRLTVV.